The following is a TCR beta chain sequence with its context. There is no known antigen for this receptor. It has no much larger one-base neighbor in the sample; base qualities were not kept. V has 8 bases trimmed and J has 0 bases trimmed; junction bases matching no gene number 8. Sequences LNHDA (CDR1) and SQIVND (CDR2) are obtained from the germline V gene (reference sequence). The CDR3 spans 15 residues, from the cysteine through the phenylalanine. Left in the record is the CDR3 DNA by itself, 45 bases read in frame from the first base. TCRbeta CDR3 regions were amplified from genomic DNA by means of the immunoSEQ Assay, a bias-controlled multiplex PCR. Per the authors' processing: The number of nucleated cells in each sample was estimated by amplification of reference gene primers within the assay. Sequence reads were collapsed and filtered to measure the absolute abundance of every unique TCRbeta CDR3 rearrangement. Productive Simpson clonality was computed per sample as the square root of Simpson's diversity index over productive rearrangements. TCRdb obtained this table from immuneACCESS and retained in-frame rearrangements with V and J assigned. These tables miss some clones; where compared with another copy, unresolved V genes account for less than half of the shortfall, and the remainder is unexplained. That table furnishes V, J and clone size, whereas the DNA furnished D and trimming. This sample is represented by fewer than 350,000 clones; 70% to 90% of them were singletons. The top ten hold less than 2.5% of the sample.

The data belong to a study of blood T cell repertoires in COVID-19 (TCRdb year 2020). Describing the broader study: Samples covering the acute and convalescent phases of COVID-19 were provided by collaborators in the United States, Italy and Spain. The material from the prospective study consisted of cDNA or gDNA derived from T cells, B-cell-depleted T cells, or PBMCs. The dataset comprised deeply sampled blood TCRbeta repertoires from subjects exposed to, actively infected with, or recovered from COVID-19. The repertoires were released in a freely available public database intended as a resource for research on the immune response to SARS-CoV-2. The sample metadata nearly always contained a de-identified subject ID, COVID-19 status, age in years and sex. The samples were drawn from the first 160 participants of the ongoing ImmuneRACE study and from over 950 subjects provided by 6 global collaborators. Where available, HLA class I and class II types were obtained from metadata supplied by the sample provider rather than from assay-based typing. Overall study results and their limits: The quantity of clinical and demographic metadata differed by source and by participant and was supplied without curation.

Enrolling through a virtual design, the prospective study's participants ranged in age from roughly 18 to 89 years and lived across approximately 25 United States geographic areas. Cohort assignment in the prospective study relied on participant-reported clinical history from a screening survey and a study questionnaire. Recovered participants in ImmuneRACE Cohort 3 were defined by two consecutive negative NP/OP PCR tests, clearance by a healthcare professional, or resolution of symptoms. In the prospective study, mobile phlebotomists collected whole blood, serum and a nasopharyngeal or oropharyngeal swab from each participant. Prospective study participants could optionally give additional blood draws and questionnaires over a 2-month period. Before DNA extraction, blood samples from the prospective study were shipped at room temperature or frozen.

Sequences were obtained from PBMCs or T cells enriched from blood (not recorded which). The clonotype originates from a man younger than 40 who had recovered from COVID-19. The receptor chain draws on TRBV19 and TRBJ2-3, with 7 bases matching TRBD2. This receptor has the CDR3 CASRGGRTSTDTQYF. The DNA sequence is TGTGCCAGTCGCGGGGGTAGGACTAGCACAGATACGCAGTATTTT.